This T cell receptor beta chain was captured in a study of blood T cell repertoires in COVID-19. Here immunoSEQ multiplex PCR was the method, and the copy in TCRdb shows in-frame clones only, minus some. The table has some 230,000 clones, around four fifths seen once; the top ten hold 8% to 9%. Trimming removed 2 bases at V and 8 bases at J, with 13 bases between. The CDR3 is 13 amino acids. Germline CDR1 and CDR2: GTSNPN and SVGIG (reference sequence). The specimen was peripheral blood. V gene TRBV30 combines with J gene TRBJ2-1; a weak D match, TRBD2 (5 bases). This sequence was found in a woman of 80 years or more with COVID-19, enrolled during active disease. CDR3 sequence (DNA): TGTGCCTGGAGTCGGCGGGCTCCTCATGAGCAGTTCTTC. It specifies CAWSRRAPHEQFF.